The subject of this entry is one T cell receptor (beta chain). Its antigen is still unknown. The data originate from a study of vaccination effects on CD4 cells after COVID-19. Turning to the study itself: A median of 72 days separated the second dose and sampling.

The V gene end was trimmed by 4 bases and the J gene end by 4 bases; junction bases not matched to a gene: 12. This CDR3 is 16 amino acids long. Germline assignment: CDR1 LGHNA and CDR2 YSLEER. Using immunoSEQ multiplex PCR, the repertoire was profiled, and TCRdb retains in-frame clones only, with some absent. The sample yields 25,000 to 30,000 clones, over 75% seen once. Antigen-specific CD4+ T cells were expanded (with viral peptide pools) by the ViraFEST assay ahead of sequencing. Having been cultured for less than 12 days, the cells underwent CD4+ T cell isolation. Every participant took two doses of the BNT162b2 or mRNA-1273 vaccine. Researchers reported culturing two million PBMC in each well, adding about 11 IU/ml IL-2 and roughly 11 ug/ml peptides. At days 3 and 7, half of the medium was exchanged for IL-2 medium.

Material: CD4+ T cells from PBMCs cultured with SARS-CoV-2 spike peptides, obtained after COVID-19 vaccination. The receptor comes from a human donor who received a COVID-19 vaccine. Some clones in this sample may be carry-over from other donors' samples. The chain employs TRBV4-3 and TRBJ1-2; 7 bases align to TRBD1. CDR3 region: CASSPTGTVGFYGYTF. CDR3 in DNA: TGCGCCAGCAGCCCCACAGGGACAGTTGGATTCTATGGCTACACCTTC.